The sequence of this T cell receptor beta chain was determined in a study of CD8 T cells in ankylosing spondylitis. TCRdb independently ran MiXCR on the 5' RACE reads; one entry per CDR3 protein. This table has 84,000 or so distinct CDR3 sequences, under 30% appearing once. Per the germline V gene, CDR1 is DFQATT and CDR2 is SNEGSKA (reference sequence). The length of the CDR3 is 15 residues. V was clipped by 1 base and J by 3 bases; unmatched bases: 1. This TCR derives from a male donor with ankylosing spondylitis or in good health (not recorded which). The rearrangement uses TRBV20-1 and TRBJ2-1; 12 bases fit TRBD2. Sequenced: blood, either unsorted or a sorted T cell fraction (not recorded which). The CDR3 nucleotides read TGCAGTGCTAGAGCGGGACTAGCGGGCTACAATGAGCAGTTCTTC. As protein: CSARAGLAGYNEQFF.